This TCR beta chain was identified in a study of blood T cell repertoires in COVID-19. Across the whole study: The cDNA or gDNA used as material had been derived from T cells, B-cell-depleted T cells, or PBMCs.

This CDR3 is built from 13 residues. V lost 6 bases and J 8 bases, leaving 16 bases between the germline ends. The germline V gene has CDR1 LNHDA and CDR2 SQIVND (reference sequence). Residents of approximately 25 US areas, aged about 18 to 95 years, made up the participants. Cohort allocation depended upon clinical history that participants reported. Assay: immunoSEQ multiplex PCR; the TCRdb copy retains only in-frame clones and omits some. The profile shows roughly 250,000 clones, 70% to 90% of them singletons. This TCR came from a woman in her 40s with acute COVID-19. The chain carries TRBV19 and TRBJ1-2, with D tentatively TRBD1 (5 bases). Material: PBMCs or T cells enriched from blood (not recorded which). CDR3 nucleotide sequence: TGTGCCAGTAGGGGGGAGGGAGCTGCCGGCTACACCTTC. It encodes CASRGEGAAGYTF.